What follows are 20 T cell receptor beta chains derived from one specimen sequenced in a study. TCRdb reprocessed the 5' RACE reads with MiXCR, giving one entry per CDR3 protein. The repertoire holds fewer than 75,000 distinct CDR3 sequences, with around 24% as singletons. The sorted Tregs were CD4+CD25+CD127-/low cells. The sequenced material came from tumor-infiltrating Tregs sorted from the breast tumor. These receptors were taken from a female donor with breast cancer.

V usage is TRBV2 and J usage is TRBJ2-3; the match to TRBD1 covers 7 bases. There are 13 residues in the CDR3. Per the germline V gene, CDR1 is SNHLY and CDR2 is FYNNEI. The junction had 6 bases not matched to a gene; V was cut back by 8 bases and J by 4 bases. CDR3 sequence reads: CASGTATSDTQYF. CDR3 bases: TGTGCCAGCGGGACAGCCACTTCAGATACGCAGTATTTT.

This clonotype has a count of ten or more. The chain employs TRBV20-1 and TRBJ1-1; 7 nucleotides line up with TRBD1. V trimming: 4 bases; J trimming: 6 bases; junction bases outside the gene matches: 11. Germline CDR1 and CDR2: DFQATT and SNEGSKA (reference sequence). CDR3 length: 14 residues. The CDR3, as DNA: TGCAGTGCTAAAAGGGGGCGCGGGTCTGCTGAAGCTTTCTTT. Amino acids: CSAKRGRGSAEAFF.

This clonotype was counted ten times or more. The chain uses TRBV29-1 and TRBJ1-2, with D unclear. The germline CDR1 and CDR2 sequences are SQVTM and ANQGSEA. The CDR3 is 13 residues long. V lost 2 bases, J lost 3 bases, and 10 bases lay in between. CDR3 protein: CSVESTMDYGYTF. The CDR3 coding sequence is TGCAGCGTTGAAAGTACGATGGACTATGGCTACACCTTC. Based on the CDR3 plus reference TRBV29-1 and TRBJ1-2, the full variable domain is SAVISQKPSRDICQRGTSLTIQCQVDSQVTMMFWYRQQPGQSLTLIATANQGSEATYESGFVIDKFPISRPNLTFSTLTVSNMSPEDSSIYLCSVESTMDYGYTFGSGTRLTVV.

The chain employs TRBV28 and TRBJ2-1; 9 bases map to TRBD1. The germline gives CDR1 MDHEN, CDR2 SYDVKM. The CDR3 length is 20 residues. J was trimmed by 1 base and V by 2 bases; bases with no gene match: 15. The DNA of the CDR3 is TGTGCCAGCAGTTTACGTCGCCGGGACAGGGATCGGGGGTCCTACAATGAGCAGTTCTTC. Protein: CASSLRRRDRDRGSYNEQFF.

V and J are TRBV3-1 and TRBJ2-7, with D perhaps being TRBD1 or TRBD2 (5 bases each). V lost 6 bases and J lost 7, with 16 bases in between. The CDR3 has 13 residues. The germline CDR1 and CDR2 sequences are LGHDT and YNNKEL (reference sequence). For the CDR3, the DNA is TGTGCCAGCAGTCAACGGGGCGCCTCAGAGCAGTACTTC. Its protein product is CASSQRGASEQYF.

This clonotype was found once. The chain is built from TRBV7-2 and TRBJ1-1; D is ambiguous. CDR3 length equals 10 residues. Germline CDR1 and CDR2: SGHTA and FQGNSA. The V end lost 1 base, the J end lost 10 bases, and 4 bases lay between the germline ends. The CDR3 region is CASSLVGAFF. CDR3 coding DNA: TGTGCCAGCAGCTTAGTAGGAGCTTTCTTT.

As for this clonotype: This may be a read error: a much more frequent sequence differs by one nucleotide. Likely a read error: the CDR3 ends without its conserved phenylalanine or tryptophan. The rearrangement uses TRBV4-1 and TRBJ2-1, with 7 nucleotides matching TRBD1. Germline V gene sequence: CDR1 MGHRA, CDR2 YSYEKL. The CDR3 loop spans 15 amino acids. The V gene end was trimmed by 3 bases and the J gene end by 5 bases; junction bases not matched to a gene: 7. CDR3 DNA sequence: TGCGCCAGCAGCCACACCGGGACAGCCGACAATGAGCAGTTCTCC. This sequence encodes CASSHTGTADNEQFS.

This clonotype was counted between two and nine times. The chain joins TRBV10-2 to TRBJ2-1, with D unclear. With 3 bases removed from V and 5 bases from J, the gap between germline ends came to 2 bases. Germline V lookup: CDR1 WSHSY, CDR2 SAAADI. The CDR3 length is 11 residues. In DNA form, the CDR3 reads TGCGCCAGCAGTGATAACAATGAGCAGTTCTTC. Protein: CASSDNNEQFF.

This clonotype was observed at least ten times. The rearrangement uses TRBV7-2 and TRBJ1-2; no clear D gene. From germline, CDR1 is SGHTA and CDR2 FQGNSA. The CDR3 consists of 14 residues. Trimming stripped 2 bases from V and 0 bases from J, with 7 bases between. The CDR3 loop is CASSLHSSNYGYTF. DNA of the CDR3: TGTGCCAGCAGCTTACACAGCTCTAACTATGGCTACACCTTC.

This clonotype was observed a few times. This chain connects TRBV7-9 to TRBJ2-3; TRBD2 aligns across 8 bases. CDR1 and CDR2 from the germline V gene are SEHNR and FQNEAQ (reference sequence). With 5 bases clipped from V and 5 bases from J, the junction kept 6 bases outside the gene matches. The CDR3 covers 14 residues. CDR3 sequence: CASSGVSGKDTQYF. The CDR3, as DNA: TGTGCCAGCAGCGGGGTTAGCGGGAAAGATACGCAGTATTTT.

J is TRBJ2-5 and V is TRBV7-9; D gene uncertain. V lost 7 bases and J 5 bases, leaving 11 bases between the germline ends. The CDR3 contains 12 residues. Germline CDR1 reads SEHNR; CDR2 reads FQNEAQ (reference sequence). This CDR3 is CASTNTIETQYF. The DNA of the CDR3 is TGTGCCAGCACGAATACGATCGAGACCCAGTACTTC. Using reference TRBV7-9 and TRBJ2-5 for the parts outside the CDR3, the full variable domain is DTGVSQNPRHKITKRGQNVTFRCDPISEHNRLYWYRQTLGQGPEFLTYFQNEAQLEKSRLLSDRFSAERPKGSFSTLEIQRTEQGDSAMYLCASTNTIETQYFGPGTRLLVL.

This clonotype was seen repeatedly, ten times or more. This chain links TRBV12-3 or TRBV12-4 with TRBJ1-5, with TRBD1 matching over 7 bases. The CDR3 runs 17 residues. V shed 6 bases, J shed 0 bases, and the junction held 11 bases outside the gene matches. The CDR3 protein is CASSFGQAEYSNQPQHF. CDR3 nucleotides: TGTGCCAGCAGCTTCGGACAGGCTGAATATAGCAATCAGCCCCAGCATTTT.

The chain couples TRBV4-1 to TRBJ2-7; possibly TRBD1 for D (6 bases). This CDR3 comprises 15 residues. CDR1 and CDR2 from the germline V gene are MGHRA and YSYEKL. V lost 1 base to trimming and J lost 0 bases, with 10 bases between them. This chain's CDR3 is CASSQVQGPSYEQYF. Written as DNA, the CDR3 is TGCGCCAGCAGCCAAGTTCAGGGGCCCTCCTACGAGCAGTACTTC.

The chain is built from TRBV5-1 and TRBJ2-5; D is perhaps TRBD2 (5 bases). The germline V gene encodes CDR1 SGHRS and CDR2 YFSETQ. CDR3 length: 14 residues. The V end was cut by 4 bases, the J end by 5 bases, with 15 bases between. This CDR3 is CASSPDSGPETQYF. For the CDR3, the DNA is TGCGCCAGCAGCCCGGACTCGGGCCCCGAGACCCAGTACTTC.

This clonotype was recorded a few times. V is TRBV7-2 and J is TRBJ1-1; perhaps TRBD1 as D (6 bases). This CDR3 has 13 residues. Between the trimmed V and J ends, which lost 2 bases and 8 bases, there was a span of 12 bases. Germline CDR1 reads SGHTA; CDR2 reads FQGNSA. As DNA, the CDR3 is TGTGCCAGCAGCTTAAAAAGGGGGGGAGAAGCTTTCTTT. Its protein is CASSLKRGGEAFF.

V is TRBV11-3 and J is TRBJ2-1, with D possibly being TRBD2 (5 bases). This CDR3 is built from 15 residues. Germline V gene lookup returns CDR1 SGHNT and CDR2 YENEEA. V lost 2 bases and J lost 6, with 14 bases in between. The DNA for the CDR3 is TGTGCCAGCAGCTTAACTTCCTTCGGGGTCAATGAGCAGTTCTTC. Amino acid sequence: CASSLTSFGVNEQFF.

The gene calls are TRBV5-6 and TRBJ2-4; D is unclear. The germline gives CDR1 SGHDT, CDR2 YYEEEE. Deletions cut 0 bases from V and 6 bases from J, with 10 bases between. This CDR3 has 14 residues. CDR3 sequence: CASSLGSSLNIQYF. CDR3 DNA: TGTGCCAGCAGCTTGGGTTCTTCTTTAAACATTCAGTACTTC.

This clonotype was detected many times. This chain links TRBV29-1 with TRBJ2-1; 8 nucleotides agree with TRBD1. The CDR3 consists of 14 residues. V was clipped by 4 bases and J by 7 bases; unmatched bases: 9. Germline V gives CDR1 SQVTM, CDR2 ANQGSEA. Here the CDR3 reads CSVVYQGARNEQFF. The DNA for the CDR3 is TGCAGCGTTGTGTACCAGGGGGCGCGTAATGAGCAGTTCTTC.

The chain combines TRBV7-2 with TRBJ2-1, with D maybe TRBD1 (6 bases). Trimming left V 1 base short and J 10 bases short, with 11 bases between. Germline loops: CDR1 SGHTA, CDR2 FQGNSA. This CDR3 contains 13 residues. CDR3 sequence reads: CASSLGVGTEQFF. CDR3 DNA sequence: TGTGCCAGCAGCTTAGGCGTTGGGACAGAGCAGTTCTTC.

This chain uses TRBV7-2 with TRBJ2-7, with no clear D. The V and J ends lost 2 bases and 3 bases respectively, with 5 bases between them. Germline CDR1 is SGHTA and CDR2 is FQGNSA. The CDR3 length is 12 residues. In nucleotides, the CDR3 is TGTGCCAGCAGCTTATCGCTCTACGAGCAGTACTTC. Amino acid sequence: CASSLSLYEQYF. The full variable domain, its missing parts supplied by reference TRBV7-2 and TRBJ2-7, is GAGVSQSPSNKVTEKGKDVELRCDPISGHTALYWYRQSLGQGLEFLIYFQGNSAPDKSGLPSDRFSAERTGGSVSTLTIQRTQQEDSAVYLCASSLSLYEQYFGPGTRLTVT.